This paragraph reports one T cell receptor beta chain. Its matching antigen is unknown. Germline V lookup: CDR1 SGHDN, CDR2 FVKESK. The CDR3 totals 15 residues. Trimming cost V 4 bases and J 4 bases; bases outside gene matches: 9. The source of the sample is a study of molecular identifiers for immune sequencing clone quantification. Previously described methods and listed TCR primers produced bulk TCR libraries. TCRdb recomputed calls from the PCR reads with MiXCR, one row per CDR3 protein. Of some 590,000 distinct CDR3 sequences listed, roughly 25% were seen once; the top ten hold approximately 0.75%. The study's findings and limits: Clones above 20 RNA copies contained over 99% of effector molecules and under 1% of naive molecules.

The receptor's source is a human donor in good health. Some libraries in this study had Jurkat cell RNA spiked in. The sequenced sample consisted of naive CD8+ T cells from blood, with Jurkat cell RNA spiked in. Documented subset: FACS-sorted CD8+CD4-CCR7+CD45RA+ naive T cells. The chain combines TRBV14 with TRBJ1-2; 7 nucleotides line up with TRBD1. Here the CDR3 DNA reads TGTGCCAGCAGCCTGACAGGGAACTCTTTCTATGGCTACACCTTC. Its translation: CASSLTGNSFYGYTF.